This T cell receptor beta chain was recovered during a study of T cells after yellow fever vaccination. The V end was cut by 5 bases, the J end by 1 base, with 8 bases between. The germline CDR1 and CDR2 sequences are SEHNR and FQNEAQ (reference sequence). The CDR3 loop spans 14 amino acids. TCRdb ran MiXCR on the 5' RACE reads and lists one entry per CDR3 protein. Here the sample spans 500,000 to 650,000 distinct CDR3 sequences, approximately 13% being singletons. This clonotype showed up just a few times. The J gene is TRBJ2-2, the V gene TRBV7-9; D unresolved. The material was PBMCs, obtained on the day of the yellow fever booster vaccination. The clonotype was recovered from a man aged 30 to 39 who received the YFV17D yellow fever vaccine. The CDR3 bases are TGTGCCAGCAGCCGCCAGATGAACACCGGGGAGCTGTTTTTT. It codes for CASSRQMNTGELFF.